This TCR beta chain was observed in a study of cytomegalovirus exposure and HLA in healthy donors. Germline CDR1 and CDR2: MDHEN and SYDVKM. This CDR3 spans 15 amino acids. V dropped 3 bases and J dropped 4 bases, with 13 bases sitting between them. Study observations and caveats: The study carried out a later analysis of TCR beta sequences. It associated 15,000 to 20,000 of them with specific HLA alleles at a false discovery rate of 0.05. DRB1 showed the most TCR associations and HLA-C the fewest in a later analysis, as rates varied by HLA locus. In a later analysis, CMV-associated beta chains were mostly HLA-associated, it appeared.

13 Jbeta primers and 60 Vbeta primers were used for the PCR. Clones were read by immunoSEQ multiplex PCR, and TCRdb kept only the in-frame ones, dropping some. The repertoire holds about 150,000 clones, with about 80% as singletons. On this clone: The target antigen is unknown.

The receptor comes from a man aged 25-45 years in good health and CMV-seropositive. This chain uses TRBV28 with TRBJ1-3; perhaps TRBD1 as D (6 bases). Sequencing was done on a sample of PBMCs. Written as DNA, the CDR3 is TGTGCCAGCAGTTTCCAGGGGCTCAAAGGAAACACCATATATTTT. As protein: CASSFQGLKGNTIYF.